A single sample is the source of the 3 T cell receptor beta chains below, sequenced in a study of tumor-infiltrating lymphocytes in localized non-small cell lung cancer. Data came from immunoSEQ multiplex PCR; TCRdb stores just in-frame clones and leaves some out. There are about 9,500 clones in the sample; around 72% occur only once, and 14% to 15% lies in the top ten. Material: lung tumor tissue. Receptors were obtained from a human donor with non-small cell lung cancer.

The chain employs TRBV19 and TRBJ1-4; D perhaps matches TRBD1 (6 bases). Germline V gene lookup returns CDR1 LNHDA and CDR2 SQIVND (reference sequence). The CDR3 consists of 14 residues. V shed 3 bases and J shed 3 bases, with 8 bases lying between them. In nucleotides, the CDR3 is TGTGCCAGTAGTATGGGGGGCCCTAATGAAAAACTGTTTTTT. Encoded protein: CASSMGGPNEKLFF.

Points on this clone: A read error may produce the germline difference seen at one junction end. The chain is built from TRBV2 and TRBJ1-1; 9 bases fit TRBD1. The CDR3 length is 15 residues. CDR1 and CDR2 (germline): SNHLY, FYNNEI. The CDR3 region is CASSTWTGENAEAFF. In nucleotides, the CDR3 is TGTGCCAGCAGCACCTGGACAGGGGAGAACGCTGAAGCTTTCTTT.

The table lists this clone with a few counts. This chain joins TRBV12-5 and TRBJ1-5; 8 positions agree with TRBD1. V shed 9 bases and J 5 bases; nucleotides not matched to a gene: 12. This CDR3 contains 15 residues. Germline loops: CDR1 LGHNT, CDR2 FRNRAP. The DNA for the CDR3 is TGTGCTAGCGTCTCCGACAGGGGTCTCGATCAGCCCCAGCATTTT. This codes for CASVSDRGLDQPQHF.